This T cell receptor beta chain appears in the sequencing data of a study of patients and donors after allogeneic stem cell transplantation. Each CDR3 protein gets one entry after TCRdb re-called the RT-PCR reads with MiXCR. This sample has about 200,000 distinct CDR3 sequences, with approximately 41% found just once. The V gene lost 0 bases and the J gene lost 4 bases, with 10 bases spanning the gap. Germline values: CDR1 LGHNA, CDR2 YSLEER. The CDR3 contains 15 residues. Sequencing used blood, either unsorted or a sorted T cell fraction (not recorded which). The sequence derives from a human donor who was either an allogeneic HSCT recipient or a stem cell or donor lymphocyte infusion donor (not recorded which). It is not recorded whose cells these are; they may come from a transplant donor. The V gene is TRBV4-3, the J gene TRBJ1-3; D is undetermined. The CDR3 loop reads CASSQDRTEGNTIYF. CDR3 in DNA: TGCGCCAGCAGCCAAGATAGAACGGAAGGAAACACCATATATTTT.